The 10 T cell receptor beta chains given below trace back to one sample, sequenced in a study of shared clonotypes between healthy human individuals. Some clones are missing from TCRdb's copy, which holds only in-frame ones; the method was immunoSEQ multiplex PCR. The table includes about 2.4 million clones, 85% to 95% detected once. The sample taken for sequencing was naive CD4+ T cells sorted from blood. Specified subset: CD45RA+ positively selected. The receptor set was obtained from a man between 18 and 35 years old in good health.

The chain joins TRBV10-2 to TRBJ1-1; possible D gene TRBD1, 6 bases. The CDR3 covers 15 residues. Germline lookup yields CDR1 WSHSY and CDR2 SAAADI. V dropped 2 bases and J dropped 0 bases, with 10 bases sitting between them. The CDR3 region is CASSETGQLNTEAFF. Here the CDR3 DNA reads TGCGCCAGCAGTGAGACAGGACAGTTGAACACTGAAGCTTTCTTT.

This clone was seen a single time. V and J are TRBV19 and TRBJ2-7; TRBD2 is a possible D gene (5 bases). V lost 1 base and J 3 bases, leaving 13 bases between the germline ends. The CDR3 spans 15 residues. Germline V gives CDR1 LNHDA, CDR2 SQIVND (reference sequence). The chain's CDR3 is CASSIGRLGGYEQYF. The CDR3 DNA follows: TGTGCCAGTAGTATAGGACGCCTTGGAGGCTACGAGCAGTACTTC.

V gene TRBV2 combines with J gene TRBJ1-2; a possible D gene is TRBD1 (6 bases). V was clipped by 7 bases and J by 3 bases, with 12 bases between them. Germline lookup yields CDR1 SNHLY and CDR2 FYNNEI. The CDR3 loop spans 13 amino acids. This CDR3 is CASTLDSDYGYTF. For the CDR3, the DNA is TGTGCCAGCACCCTGGACAGTGACTATGGCTACACCTTC.

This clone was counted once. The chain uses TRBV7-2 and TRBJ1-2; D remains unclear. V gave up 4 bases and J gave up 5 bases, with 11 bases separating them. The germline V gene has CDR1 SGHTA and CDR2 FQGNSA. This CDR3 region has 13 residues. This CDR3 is CASSSAGLYGYTF. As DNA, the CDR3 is TGTGCCAGCAGCTCGGCGGGCCTATATGGCTACACCTTC.

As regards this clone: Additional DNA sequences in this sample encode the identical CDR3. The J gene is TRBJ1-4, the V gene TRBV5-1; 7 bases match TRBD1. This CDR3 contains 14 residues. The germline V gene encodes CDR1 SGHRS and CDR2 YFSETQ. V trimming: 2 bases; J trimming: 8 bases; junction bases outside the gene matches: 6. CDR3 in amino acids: CASSLQGRDEKLFF. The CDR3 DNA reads TGCGCCAGCAGCTTACAGGGGCGAGACGAAAAACTGTTTTTT.

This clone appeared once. CDR3 sequence: CASSRERGIGETQYF. In DNA, the CDR3 is TGTGCCAGTAGTCGGGAGCGGGGTATAGGAGAGACCCAGTACTTC. This chain connects TRBV19 to TRBJ2-5, with TRBD2 matching 7 bases. Germline CDR1 reads LNHDA; CDR2 reads SQIVND (reference sequence). CDR3 length: 15 amino acids. Germline trimming cut 5 bases from V and 4 bases from J; bases unmatched to any gene: 10.

The CDR3 reads CASSVVGGAGNTIYF. Written as DNA, the CDR3 is TGTGCCAGCAGCGTAGTAGGAGGGGCGGGAAACACCATATATTTT. V usage is TRBV9 and J usage is TRBJ1-3; TRBD1 might be the D (5 bases). V was shortened by 0 bases and J by 4 bases, with 11 bases between the two germline ends. The CDR3 consists of 15 residues. CDR1 SGDLS and CDR2 YYNGEE come from the germline V gene.

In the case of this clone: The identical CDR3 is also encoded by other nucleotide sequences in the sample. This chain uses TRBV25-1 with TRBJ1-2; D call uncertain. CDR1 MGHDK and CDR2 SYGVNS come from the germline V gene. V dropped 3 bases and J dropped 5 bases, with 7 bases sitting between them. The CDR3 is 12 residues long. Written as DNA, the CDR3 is TGTGCCAGCAGTGATCACGGATATGGCTACACCTTC. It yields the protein CASSDHGYGYTF.

The CDR3 nucleotides read TGTGCCAGCAGCCTCAGGGGGCGCGAGAACACTGAAGCTTTCTTT. Its translation: CASSLRGRENTEAFF. The chain joins TRBV7-2 to TRBJ1-1; 8 bases map to TRBD1. Trimming took 5 bases from V and 1 from J; bases not matched to a gene: 6. This CDR3 has 15 amino acids. CDR1 and CDR2 from the germline V gene are SGHTA and FQGNSA.

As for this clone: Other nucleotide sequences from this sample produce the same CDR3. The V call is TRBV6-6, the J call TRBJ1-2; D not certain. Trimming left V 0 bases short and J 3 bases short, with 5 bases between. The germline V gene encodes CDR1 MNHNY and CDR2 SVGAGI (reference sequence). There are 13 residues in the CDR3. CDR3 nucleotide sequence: TGTGCCAGCAGTTACTCACAAGACTATGGCTACACCTTC. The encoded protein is CASSYSQDYGYTF.